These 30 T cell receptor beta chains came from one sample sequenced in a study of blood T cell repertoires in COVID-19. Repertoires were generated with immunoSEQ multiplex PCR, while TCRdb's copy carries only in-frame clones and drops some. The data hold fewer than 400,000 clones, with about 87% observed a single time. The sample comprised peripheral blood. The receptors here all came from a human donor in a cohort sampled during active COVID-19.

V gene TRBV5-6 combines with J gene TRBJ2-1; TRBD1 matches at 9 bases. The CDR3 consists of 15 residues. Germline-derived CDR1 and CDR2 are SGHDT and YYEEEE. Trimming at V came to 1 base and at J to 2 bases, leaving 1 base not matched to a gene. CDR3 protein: CASSLWDRAYNEQFF. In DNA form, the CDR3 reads TGTGCCAGCAGCTTGTGGGACAGGGCCTACAATGAGCAGTTCTTC.

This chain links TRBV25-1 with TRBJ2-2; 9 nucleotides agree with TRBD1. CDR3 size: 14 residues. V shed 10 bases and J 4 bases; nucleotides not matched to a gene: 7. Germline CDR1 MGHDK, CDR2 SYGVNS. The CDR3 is CATGQGIVTGELFF. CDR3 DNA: TGTGCCACGGGACAGGGTATCGTCACCGGGGAGCTGTTTTTT.

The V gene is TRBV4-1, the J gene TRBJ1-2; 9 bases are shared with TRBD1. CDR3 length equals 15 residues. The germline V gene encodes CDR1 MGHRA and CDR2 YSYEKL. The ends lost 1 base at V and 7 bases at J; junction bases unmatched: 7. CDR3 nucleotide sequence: TGCGCCAGCAGCCAAGTAACAGGGGGCGCCGGTGGCTACACCTTC. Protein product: CASSQVTGGAGGYTF.

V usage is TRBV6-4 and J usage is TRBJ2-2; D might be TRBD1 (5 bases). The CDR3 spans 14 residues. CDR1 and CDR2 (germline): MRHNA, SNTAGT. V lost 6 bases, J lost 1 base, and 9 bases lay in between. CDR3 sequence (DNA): TGTGCCAGCAGGCCAGGGCAGAACACCGGGGAGCTGTTTTTT. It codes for CASRPGQNTGELFF.

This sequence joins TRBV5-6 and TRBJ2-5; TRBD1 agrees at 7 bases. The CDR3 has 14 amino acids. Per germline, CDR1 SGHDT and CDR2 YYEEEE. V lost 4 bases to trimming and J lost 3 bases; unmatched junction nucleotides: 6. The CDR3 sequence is CASSPTGVEETQYF. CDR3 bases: TGTGCCAGCAGCCCAACAGGGGTGGAAGAGACCCAGTACTTC.

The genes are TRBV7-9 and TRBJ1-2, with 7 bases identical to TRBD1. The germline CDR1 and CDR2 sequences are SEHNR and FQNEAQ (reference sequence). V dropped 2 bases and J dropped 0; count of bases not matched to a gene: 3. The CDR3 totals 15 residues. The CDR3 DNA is TGTGCCAGCAGCTTAAGGGACAGTCCTAACTATGGCTACACCTTC. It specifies CASSLRDSPNYGYTF. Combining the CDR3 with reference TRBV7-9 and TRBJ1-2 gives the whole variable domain DTGVSQNPRHKITKRGQNVTFRCDPISEHNRLYWYRQTLGQGPEFLTYFQNEAQLEKSRLLSDRFSAERPKGSFSTLEIQRTEQGDSAMYLCASSLRDSPNYGYTFGSGTRLTVV.

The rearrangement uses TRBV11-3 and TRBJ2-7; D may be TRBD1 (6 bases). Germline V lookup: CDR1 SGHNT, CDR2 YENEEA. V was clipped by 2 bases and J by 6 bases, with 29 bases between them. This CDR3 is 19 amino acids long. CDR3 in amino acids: CASSLSPTQDGAFRGEQYF. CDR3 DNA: TGTGCCAGCAGCTTATCCCCCACTCAGGACGGGGCCTTCAGGGGCGAGCAGTACTTC.

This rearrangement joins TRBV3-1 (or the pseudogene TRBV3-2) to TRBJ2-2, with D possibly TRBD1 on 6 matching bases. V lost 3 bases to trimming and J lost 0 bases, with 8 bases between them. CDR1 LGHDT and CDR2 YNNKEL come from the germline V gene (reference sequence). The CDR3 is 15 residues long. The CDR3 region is CASSHDRTNTGELFF. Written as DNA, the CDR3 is TGTGCCAGCAGCCACGACAGGACGAACACCGGGGAGCTGTTTTTT.

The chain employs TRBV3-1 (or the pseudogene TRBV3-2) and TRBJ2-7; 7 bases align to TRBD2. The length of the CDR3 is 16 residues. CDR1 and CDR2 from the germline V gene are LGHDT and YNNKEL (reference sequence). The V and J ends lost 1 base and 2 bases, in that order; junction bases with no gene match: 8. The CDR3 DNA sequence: TGTGCCAGCAGCCAAGGTTCGGGGAGGGTGCCCTACGAGCAGTACTTC. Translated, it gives CASSQGSGRVPYEQYF.

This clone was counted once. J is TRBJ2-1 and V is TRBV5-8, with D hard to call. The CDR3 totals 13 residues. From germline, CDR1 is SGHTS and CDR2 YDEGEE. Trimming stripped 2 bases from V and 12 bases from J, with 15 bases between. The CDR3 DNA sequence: TGTGCCAGCAGCTTAATACCGGTTCGTTGGCAGTTCTTC. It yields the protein CASSLIPVRWQFF.

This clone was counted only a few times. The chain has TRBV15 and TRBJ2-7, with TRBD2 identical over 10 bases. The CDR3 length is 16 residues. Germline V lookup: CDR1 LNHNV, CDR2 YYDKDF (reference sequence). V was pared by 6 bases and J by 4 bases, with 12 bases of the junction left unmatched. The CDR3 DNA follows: TGTGCCACCAGGATCTCTCCGTCTAGCGGGGGTTACGAGCAGTACTTC. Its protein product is CATRISPSSGGYEQYF.

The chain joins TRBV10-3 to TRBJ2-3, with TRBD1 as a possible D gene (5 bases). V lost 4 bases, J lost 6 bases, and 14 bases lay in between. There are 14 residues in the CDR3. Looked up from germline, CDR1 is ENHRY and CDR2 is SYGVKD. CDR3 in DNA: TGTGCCATCAGTGCCCCGGACAAAAGGGATACGCAGTATTTT. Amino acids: CAISAPDKRDTQYF.

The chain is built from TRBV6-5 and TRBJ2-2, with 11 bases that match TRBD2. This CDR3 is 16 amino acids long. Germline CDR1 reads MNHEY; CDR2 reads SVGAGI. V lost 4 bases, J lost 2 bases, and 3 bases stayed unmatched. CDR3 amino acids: CASSSLAGVNTGELFF. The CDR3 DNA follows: TGTGCCAGCAGTTCACTAGCGGGAGTCAACACCGGGGAGCTGTTTTTT.

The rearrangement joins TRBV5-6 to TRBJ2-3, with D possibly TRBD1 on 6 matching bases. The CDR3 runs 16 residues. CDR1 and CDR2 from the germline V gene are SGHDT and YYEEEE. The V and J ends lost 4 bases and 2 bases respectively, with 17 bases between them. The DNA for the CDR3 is TGTGCCAGCAGCGCGGTAACTACAGGGTACACAGATACGCAGTATTTT. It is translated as CASSAVTTGYTDTQYF.

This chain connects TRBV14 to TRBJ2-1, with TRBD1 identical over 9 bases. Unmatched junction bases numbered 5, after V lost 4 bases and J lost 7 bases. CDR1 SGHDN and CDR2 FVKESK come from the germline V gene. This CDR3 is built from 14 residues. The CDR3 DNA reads TGTGCCAGCAGCCGGGACAGGGTTTTGAATGAGCAGTTCTTC. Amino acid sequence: CASSRDRVLNEQFF. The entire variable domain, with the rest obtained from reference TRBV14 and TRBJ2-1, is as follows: EAGVTQFPSHSVIEKGQTVTLRCDPISGHDNLYWYRRVMGKEIKFLLHFVKESKQDESGMPNNRFLAERTGGTYSTLKVQPAELEDSGVYFCASSRDRVLNEQFFGPGTRLTVL.

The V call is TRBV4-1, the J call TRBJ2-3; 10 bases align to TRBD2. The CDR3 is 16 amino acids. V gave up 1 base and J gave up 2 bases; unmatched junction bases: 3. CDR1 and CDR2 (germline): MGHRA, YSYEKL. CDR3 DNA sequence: TGCGCCAGCAGCCAAGGTCTAGCGGGGGCCACAGATACGCAGTATTTT. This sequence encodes CASSQGLAGATDTQYF.

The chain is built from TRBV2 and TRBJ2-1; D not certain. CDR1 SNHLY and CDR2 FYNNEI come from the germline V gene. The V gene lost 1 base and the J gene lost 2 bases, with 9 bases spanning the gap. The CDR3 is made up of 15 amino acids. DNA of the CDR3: TGTGCCAGCAGTGAAGGGGCCAACCCCTACAATGAGCAGTTCTTC. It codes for CASSEGANPYNEQFF.

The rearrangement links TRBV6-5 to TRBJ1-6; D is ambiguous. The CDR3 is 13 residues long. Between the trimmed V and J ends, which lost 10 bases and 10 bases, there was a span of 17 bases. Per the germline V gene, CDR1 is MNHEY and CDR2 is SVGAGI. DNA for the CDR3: TGTGCCACTGGACGGGGAGCGCGGTCACCCCTCCACTTT. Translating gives CATGRGARSPLHF.

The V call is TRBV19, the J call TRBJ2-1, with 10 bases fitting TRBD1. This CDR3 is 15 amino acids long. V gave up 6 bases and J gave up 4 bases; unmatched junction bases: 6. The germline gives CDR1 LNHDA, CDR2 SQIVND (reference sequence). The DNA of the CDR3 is TGTGCCAGTAGCCCCGGACAGGGGGAGTACAATGAGCAGTTCTTC. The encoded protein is CASSPGQGEYNEQFF.

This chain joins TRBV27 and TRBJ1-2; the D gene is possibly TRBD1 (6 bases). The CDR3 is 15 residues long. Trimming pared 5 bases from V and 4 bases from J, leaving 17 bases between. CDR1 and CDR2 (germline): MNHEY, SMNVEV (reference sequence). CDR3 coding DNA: TGTGCCAGCAGTCCCAGACAGGTCCGAGGCTATGGCTACACCTTC. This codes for CASSPRQVRGYGYTF.

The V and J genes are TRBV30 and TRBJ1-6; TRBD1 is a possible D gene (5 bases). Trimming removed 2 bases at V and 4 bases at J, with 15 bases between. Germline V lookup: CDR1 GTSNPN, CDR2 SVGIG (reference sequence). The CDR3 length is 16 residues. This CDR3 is CAWSPWRGGYNSPLHF. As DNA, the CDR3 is TGTGCCTGGAGTCCCTGGCGGGGCGGATATAATTCACCCCTCCACTTT.

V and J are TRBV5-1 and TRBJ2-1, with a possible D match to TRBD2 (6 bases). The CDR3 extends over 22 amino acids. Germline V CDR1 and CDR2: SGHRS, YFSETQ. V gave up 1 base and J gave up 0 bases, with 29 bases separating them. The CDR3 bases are TGCGCCAGCAGCTTGACGGGAACTAAGTGGGAGGTAAATGTTCACTCCTACAATGAGCAGTTCTTC. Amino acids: CASSLTGTKWEVNVHSYNEQFF.

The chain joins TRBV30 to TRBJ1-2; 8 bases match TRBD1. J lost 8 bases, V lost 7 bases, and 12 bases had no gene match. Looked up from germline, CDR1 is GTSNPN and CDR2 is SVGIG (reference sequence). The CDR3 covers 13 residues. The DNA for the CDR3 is TGTGCCTCATATTGGACAGGGATGCGGGGCTACACCTTC. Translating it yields CASYWTGMRGYTF.

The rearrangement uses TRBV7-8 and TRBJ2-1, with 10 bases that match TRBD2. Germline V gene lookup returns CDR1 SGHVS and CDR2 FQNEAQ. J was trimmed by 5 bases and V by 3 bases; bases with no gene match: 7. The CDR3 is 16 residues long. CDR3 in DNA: TGTGCCAGCAGCTTTGACCCCACTAGCGGGAACAATGAGCAGTTCTTC. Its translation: CASSFDPTSGNNEQFF. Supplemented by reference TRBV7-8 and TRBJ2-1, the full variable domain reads GAGVSQSPRYKVAKRGQDVALRCDPISGHVSLFWYQQALGQGPEFLTYFQNEAQLDKSGLPSDRFFAERPEGSVSTLKIQRTQQEDSAVYLCASSFDPTSGNNEQFFGPGTRLTVL.

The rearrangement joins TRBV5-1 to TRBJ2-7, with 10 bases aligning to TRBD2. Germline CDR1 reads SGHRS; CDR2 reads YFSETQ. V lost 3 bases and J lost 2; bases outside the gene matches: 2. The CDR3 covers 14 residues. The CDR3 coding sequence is TGCGCCAGCAGCTGGACTAGCGGTGCCTACGAGCAGTACTTC. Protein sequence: CASSWTSGAYEQYF.

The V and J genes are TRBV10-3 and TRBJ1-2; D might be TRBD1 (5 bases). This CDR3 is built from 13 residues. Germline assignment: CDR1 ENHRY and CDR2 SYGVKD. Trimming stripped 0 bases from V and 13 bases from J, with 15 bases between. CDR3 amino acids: CAISESGLTGITF. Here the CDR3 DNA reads TGTGCCATCAGTGAGTCGGGACTGACCGGAATCACCTTC.

In DNA form, the CDR3 reads TGTGCCAGTATGGGGACAGCCTATTCTGGGGCCAACGTCCTGACTTTC. It yields the protein CASMGTAYSGANVLTF. V gene TRBV19 combines with J gene TRBJ2-6; 7 nucleotides align to TRBD1. CDR3 length equals 16 residues. The V and J ends lost 7 bases and 1 base, in that order; junction bases with no gene match: 7. CDR1 LNHDA and CDR2 SQIVND come from the germline V gene (reference sequence).

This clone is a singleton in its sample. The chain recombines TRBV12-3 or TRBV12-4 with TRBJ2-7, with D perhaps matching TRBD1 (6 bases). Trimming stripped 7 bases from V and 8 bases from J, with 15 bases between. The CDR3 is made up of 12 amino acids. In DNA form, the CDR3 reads TGTGCCAGCACCAAGGGGACACTTCAGCAGTACTTC. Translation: CASTKGTLQQYF.

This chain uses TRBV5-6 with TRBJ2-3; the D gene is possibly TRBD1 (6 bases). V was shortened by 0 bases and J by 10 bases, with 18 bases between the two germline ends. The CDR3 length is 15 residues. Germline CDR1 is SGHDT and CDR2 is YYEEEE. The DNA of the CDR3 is TGTGCCAGCAGCTTGGTGCAGGGGACCCCCCAATCGCAGTATTTT. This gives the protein CASSLVQGTPQSQYF. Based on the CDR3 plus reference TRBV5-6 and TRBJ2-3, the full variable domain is DAGVTQSPTHLIKTRGQQVTLRCSPKSGHDTVSWYQQALGQGPQFIFQYYEEEERQRGNFPDRFSGHQFPNYSSELNVNALLLGDSALYLCASSLVQGTPQSQYFGPGTRLTVL.

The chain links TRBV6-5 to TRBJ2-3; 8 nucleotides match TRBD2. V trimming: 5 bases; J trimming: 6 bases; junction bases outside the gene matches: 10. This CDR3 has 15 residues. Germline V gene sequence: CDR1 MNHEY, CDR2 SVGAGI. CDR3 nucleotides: TGTGCCAGCAGTCGTAGCGGGGCCGCGAGGGATACGCAGTATTTT. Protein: CASSRSGAARDTQYF.